This T cell receptor (beta chain) originates from a study of blood T cells in healthy people across ages. With 6 bases clipped from V and 1 base from J, the junction kept 9 bases outside the gene matches. Germline V gene lookup returns CDR1 SGHTA and CDR2 FQGNSA. CDR3 length: 15 amino acids. Concerning this clonotype itself: As yet, its antigen is unknown.

Regarding the study as a whole: Per million T cells, TCR beta diversity dropped roughly linearly as age increased.

Sample-barcoded 5' priming and a J-beta primer mix drove a second PCR of roughly 7 to 11 cycles. TCRdb fed the 5' RACE reads into MiXCR, producing one record per CDR3 protein. This table holds roughly 730,000 distinct CDR3 sequences, more than 55% found once. PBMCs, at least 7 million per sample, were isolated. The TCR was taken from a man aged 40-55 years in good health. Sequenced input: blood. The chain has TRBV7-2 and TRBJ2-7, with TRBD1 matching 7 bases. The CDR3 bases are TGTGCCAGCAGTTACCGGGACAGAGCGTCCTACGAGCAGTACTTC. Translation gives CASSYRDRASYEQYF.